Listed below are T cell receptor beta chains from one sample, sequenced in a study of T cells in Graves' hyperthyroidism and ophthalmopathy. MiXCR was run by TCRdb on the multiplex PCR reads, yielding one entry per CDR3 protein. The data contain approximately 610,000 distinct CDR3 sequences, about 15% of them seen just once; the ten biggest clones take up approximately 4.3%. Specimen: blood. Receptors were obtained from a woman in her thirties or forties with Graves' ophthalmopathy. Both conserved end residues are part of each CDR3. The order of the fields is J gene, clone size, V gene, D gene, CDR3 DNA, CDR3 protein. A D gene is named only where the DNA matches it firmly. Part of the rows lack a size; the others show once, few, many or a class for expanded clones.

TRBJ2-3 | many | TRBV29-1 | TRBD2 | TGCAGCGTGGGGGAGGGGCGCGATGATACGCAGTATTTT | CSVGEGRDDTQYF
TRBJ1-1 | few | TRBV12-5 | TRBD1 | TGTGCTAGTGGTGGAGACAGGGGAGGGAACACTGAAGCTTTCTTT | CASGGDRGGNTEAFF
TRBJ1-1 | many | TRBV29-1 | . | TGCAGCGTTTCGGAGAGCTTGAACACTGAAGCTTTCTTT | CSVSESLNTEAFF
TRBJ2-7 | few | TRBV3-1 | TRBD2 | TGTGCCAGCAGCCAGACCGAGCGGGAGTTGGAGGAGCAGTACTTC | CASSQTERELEEQYF
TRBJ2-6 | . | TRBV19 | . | TGTGCCAGTTCGGACCTCGGTAACTCTGGGGCCAACGTCCTGACTTTC | CASSDLGNSGANVLTF
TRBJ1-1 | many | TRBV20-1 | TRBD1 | TGCAGTGCTAGAGAGGGACAGGGGAACCCTGAAGCTTTCTTT | CSAREGQGNPEAFF
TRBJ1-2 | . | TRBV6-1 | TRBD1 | TGTGCCAGCAGCCCAGGACAGGGGGCTTTCTATGGCTACACCTTC | CASSPGQGAFYGYTF
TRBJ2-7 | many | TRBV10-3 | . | TGTGCCATTACTGATCCGGGCACGTCCTACGAGCAGTACTTC | CAITDPGTSYEQYF
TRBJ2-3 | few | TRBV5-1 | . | TGCGCCAGCAGGGCAGGCTCAGCGTCGACAGATACGCAGTATTTT | CASRAGSASTDTQYF
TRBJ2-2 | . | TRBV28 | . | TGTGCCAGCAGGCTGGCAGGGACCTTTCTCCTCACCGGGGAGCTGTTTTTT | CASRLAGTFLLTGELFF
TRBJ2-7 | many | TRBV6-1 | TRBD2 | TGTGCCAGCAGTCGCACTAGCGGGCCGGGCTCCTACGAGCAGTACTTC | CASSRTSGPGSYEQYF
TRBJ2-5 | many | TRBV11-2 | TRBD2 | TGTGCCAGCAGACCGGGACTAGCGTACCAAGAGACCCAGTACTTC | CASRPGLAYQETQYF
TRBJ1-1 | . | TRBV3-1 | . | TGTGCCAGCAGCTCGACAGACATGAACACTGAAGCTTTCTTT | CASSSTDMNTEAFF
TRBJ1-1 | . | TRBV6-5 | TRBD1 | TGTGCCAGCAGTTCATGGACAGGGGGCAAGACTGAAGCTTTCTTT | CASSSWTGGKTEAFF
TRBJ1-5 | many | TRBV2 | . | TGTGCCAGCAGTGAGAACTGGGATAGCAATCAGCCCCAGCATTTT | CASSENWDSNQPQHF
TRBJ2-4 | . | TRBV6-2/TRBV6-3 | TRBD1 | TGTGCCAGCAGCTCCACCCGGGACAGTCACAAAAACATTCAGTACTTC | CASSSTRDSHKNIQYF
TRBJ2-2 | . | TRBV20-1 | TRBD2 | TGCAGTCTCGGCGGGGGGGTCACCGGGGAGCTGTTTTTT | CSLGGGVTGELFF
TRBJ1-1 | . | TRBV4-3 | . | TGCGCCAGCAGCCAAGAAAGGGAGCAAACTGAAGCTTTCTTT | CASSQEREQTEAFF
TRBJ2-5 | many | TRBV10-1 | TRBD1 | TGCGCCAGCAGTGACCGGACAGGGGGCAAAGAGACCCAGTACTTC | CASSDRTGGKETQYF
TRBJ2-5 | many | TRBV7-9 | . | TGTGCCAGCAGCTTGACTAGTATGGAGACCCAGTACTTC | CASSLTSMETQYF
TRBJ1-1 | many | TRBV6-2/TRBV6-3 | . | TGTGCCAGCAGTTACTTCGCAGAGGCTGAAGCTTTCTTT | CASSYFAEAEAFF
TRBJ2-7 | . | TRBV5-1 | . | TGCGCCAGCAGCTTGTTCAGGACTGGACCTGCCGAGCAGTACTTC | CASSLFRTGPAEQYF
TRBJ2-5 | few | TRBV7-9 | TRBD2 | TGTGCCAGCAGCTCCAGCGGGAGTGTGAGGGAGACCCAGTACTTC | CASSSSGSVRETQYF